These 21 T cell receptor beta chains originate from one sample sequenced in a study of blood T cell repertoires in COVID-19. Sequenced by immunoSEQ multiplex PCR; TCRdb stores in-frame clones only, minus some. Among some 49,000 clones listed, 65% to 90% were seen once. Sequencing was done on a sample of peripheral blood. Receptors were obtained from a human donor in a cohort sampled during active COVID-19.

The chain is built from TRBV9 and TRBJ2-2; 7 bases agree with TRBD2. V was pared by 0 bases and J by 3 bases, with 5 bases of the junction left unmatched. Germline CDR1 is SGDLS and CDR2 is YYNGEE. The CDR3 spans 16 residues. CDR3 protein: CASSVVPSGDTGELFF. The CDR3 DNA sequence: TGTGCCAGCAGCGTAGTTCCTAGCGGAGACACCGGGGAGCTGTTTTTT.

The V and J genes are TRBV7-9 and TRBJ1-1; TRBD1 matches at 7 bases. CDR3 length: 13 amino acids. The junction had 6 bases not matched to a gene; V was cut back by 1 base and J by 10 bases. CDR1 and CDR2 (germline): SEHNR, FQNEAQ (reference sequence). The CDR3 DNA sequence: TGTGCCAGCAGCTTAGATGCCACAGGGGTAGCTTTCTTT. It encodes CASSLDATGVAFF. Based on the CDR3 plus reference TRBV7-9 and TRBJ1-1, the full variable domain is DTGVSQNPRHKITKRGQNVTFRCDPISEHNRLYWYRQTLGQGPEFLTYFQNEAQLEKSRLLSDRFSAERPKGSFSTLEIQRTEQGDSAMYLCASSLDATGVAFFGQGTRLTVV.

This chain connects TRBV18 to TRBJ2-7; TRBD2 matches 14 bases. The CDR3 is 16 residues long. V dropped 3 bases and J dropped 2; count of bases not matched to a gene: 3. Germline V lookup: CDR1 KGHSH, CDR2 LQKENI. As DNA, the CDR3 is TGTGCCAGCTCACCCGGGACTAGCGGGGGCACCTACGAGCAGTACTTC. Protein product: CASSPGTSGGTYEQYF. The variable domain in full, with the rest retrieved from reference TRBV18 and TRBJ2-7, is NAGVMQNPRHLVRRRGQEARLRCSPMKGHSHVYWYRQLPEEGLKFMVYLQKENIIDESGMPKERFSAEFPKEGPSILRIQQVVRGDSAAYFCASSPGTSGGTYEQYFGPGTRLTVT.

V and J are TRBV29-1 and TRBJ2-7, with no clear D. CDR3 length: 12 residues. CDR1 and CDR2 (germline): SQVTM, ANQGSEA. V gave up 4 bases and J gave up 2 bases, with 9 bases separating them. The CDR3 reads CSVGGGTYEQYF. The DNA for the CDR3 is TGCAGCGTTGGTGGCGGAACCTACGAGCAGTACTTC.

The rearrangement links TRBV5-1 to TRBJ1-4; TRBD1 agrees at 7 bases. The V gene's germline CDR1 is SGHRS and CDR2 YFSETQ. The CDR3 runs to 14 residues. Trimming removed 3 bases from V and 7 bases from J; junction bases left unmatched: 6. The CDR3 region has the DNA TGCGCCAGCAGCTCACAGGGGAAAGGTGAAAAACTGTTTTTT. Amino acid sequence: CASSSQGKGEKLFF.

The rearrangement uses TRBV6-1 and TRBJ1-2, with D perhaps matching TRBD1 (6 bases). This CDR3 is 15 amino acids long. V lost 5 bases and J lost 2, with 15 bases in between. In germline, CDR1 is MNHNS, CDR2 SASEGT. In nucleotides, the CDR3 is TGTGCCAGCAGTTCCAACAGGGCTGGAAACTATGGCTACACCTTC. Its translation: CASSSNRAGNYGYTF.

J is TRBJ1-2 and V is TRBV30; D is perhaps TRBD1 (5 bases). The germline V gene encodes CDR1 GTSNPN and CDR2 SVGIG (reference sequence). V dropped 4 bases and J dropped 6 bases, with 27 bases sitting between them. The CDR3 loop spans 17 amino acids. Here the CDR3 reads CAWKMDLWIGEADGYTF. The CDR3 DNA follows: TGTGCCTGGAAAATGGATCTCTGGATAGGGGAGGCGGATGGCTACACCTTC.

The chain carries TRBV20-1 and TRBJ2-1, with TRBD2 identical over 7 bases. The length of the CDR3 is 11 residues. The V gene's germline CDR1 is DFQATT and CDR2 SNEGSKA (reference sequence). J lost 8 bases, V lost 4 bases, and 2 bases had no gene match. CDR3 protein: CSATSGHEQFF. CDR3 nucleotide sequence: TGCAGTGCTACTAGCGGCCATGAGCAGTTCTTC.

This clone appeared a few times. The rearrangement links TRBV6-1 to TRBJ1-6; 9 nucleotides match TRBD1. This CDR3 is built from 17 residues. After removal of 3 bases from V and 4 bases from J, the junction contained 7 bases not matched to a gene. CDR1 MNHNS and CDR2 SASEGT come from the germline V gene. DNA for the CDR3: TGTGCCAGCAGTGACCTCGGGACAGGGCCTTATAATTCACCCCTCCACTTT. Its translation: CASSDLGTGPYNSPLHF.

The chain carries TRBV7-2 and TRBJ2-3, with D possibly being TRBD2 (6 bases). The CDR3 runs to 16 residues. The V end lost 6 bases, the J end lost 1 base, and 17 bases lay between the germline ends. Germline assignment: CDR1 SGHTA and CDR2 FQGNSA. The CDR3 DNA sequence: TGTGCCAGCAGTCCTCGACTAGAGGCGGGCACAGATACGCAGTATTTT. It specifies CASSPRLEAGTDTQYF.

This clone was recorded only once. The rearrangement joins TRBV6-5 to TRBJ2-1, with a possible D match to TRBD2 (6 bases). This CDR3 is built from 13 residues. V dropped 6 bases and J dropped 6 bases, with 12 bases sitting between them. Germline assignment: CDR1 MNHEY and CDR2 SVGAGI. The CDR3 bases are TGTGCCAGCAGCGCCGGGGGAATCAATGAGCAGTTCTTC. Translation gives CASSAGGINEQFF.

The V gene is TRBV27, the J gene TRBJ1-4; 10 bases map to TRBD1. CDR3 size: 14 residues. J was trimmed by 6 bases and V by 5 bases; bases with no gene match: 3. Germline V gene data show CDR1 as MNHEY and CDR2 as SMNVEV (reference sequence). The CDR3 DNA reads TGTGCCAGCAGTCCAGACAGGGGGCATGAAAAACTGTTTTTT. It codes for CASSPDRGHEKLFF.

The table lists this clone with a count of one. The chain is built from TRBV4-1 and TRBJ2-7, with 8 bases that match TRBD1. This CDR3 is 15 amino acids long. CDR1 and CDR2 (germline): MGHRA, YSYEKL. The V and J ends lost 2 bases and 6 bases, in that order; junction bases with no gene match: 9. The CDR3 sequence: CASSQTGTGGLEQYF. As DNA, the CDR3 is TGCGCCAGCAGCCAAACCGGGACAGGTGGGCTCGAGCAGTACTTC.

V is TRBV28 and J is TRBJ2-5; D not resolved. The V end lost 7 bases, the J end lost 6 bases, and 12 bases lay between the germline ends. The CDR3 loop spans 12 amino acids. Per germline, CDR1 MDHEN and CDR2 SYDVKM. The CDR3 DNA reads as TGTGCCAGCAATGGTAGCCAGAAGACCCAGTACTTC. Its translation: CASNGSQKTQYF. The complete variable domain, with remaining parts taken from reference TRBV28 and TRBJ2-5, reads DVKVTQSSRYLVKRTGEKVFLECVQDMDHENMFWYRQDPGLGLRLIYFSYDVKMKEKGDIPEGYSVSREKKERFSLILESASTNQTSMYLCASNGSQKTQYFGPGTRLLVL.

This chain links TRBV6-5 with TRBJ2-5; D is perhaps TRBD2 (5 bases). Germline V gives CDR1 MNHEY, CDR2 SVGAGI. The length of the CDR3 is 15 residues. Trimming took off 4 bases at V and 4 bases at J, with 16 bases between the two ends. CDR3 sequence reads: CASSFGPPGIETQYF. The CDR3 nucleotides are TGTGCCAGCAGTTTCGGTCCTCCGGGGATAGAGACCCAGTACTTC.

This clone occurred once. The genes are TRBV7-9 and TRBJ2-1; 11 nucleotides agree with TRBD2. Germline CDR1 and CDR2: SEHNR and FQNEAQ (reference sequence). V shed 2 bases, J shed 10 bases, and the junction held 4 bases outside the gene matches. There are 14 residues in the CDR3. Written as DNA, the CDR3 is TGTGCCAGCAGCTTATCTTCTAGCGGGGGGGAGCAGTTCTTC. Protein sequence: CASSLSSSGGEQFF.

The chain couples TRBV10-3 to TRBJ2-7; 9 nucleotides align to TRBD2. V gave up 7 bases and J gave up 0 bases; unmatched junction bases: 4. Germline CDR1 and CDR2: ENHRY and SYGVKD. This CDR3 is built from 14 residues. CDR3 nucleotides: TGTGCCATCACTAGCGGGGCGAGCTCCTACGAGCAGTACTTC. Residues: CAITSGASSYEQYF.

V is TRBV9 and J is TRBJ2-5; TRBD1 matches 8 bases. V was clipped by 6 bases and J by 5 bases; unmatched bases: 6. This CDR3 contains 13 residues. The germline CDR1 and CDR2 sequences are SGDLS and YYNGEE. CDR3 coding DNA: TGTGCCAGCACCGGGACAGGTGCGGAGACCCAGTACTTC. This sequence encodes CASTGTGAETQYF.

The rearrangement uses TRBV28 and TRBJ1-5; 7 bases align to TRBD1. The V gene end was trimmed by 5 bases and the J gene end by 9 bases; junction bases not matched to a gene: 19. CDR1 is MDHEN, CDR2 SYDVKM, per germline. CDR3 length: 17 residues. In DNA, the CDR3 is TGTGCCAGCAGTGATGTTCTCCGGGACAGAATGAGGGTGCCCCAGCATTTT. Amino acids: CASSDVLRDRMRVPQHF.

As DNA, the CDR3 is TGTGCCAGCAGCTTAACCGCGGGAGTGTCGGAGACCCAGTACTTC. Translating gives CASSLTAGVSETQYF. The chain joins TRBV7-3 to TRBJ2-5; 7 bases agree with TRBD2. The CDR3 runs 15 residues. The V gene's germline CDR1 is SGHTA and CDR2 FQGTGA. V was pared by 0 bases and J by 5 bases, with 6 bases of the junction left unmatched.

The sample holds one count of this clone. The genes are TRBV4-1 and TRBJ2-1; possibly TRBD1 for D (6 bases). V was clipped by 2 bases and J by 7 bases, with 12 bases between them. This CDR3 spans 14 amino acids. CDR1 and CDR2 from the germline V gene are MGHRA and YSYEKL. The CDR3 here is CASSQHNRGNEQFF. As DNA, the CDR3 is TGCGCCAGCAGCCAACATAATAGGGGGAATGAGCAGTTCTTC.